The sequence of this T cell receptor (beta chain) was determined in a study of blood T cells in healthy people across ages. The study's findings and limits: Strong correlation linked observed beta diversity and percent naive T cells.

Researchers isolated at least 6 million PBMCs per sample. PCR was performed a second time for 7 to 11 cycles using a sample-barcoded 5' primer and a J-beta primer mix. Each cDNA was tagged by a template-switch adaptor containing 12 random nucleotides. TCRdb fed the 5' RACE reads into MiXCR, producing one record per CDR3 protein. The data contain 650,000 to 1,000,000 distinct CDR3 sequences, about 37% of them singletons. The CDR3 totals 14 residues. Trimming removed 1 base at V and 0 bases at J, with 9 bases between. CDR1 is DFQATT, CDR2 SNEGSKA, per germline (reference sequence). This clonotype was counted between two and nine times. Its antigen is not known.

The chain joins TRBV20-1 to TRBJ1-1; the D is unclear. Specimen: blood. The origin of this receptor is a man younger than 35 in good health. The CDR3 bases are TGCAGTGCTAGAGTTGCCAGCATGAACACTGAAGCTTTCTTT. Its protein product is CSARVASMNTEAFF.